The source of this TCR beta chain is a study of cytomegalovirus exposure and HLA in healthy donors. Use of 60 Vbeta and 13 Jbeta primers characterized the PCR. Repertoires were generated with immunoSEQ multiplex PCR, while TCRdb's copy carries only in-frame clones and drops some. The table shows under 200,000 clones, with roughly three quarters occurring only once. Per germline, CDR1 SEHNR and CDR2 FQNEAQ (reference sequence). The CDR3 sequence is 13 residues long. The chain links TRBV7-9 to TRBJ2-5; TRBD1 matches 9 bases. The J call may be in error: the DNA end matches TRBJ2-7 better. This clonotype was obtained from a man aged 55-75 years in good health and CMV-seronegative. Sequencing was carried out using PBMCs. CDR3 sequence (DNA): TGTGCCAGCAGCAAGGACAGGGGCGTCGAGCAGTACTTC. Protein: CASSKDRGVEQYF.